Listed below are T cell receptor beta chains from one sample, sequenced in a study of T cell clonotyping in hematopoietic cell transplantation. Some clones are missing from TCRdb's copy, which holds only in-frame ones; the method was immunoSEQ multiplex PCR. The sample records about 36,000 clones, 80% to 90% being singletons. The sequenced sample was peripheral blood mononuclear cells. The receptors stem from a woman aged 40 to 50 in good health. Some clones in this sample may be carry-over from other donors' samples. Both conserved end residues are part of each CDR3. Fields, in order: D gene, V gene, clone size, J gene, CDR3 DNA, CDR3 protein. A D gene is named only where the DNA matches it firmly. The listing skips clone size in some rows; elsewhere it reads once, few, many or a size class.

TRBD1	TRBV19	few	TRBJ2-7	TGTGCCAGTAGTATGGGGCAGGGGGAATACGAGCAGTACTTC	CASSMGQGEYEQYF
TRBD1	TRBV2	.	TRBJ1-2	TGTGCCAGCCACGAGGGGGCGCAGAACTATGGCTACACCTTC	CASHEGAQNYGYTF
TRBD1	TRBV19	.	TRBJ1-1	TGTGCCAGTCGGACAGGCGCCATGAACACTGAAGCTTTCTTT	CASRTGAMNTEAFF
.	TRBV29-1	.	TRBJ1-5	TGCAGCGTTGGTCAGGGTCAAATGTCGCCCCAGCATTTT	CSVGQGQMSPQHF
.	TRBV19	.	TRBJ1-1	TGTGCCAGTAGTATTCTGAACACTGAAGCTTTCTTT	CASSILNTEAFF
TRBD1	TRBV30	.	TRBJ2-5	TGTGCCTGGAGTGTAGGGGGCGGGGAGACCCAGTACTTC	CAWSVGGGETQYF
.	TRBV6-6	.	TRBJ2-4	TGTGCCAGCAGTTACTCGCGGACCTCCACCGAGGGGTACTTC	CASSYSRTSTEGYF
.	TRBV29-1	.	TRBJ2-7	TGCAGCGTTGAAGCCGGACGGGGCTCGGAGCAGTACTTC	CSVEAGRGSEQYF
.	TRBV9	.	TRBJ1-3	TGTGCCAGCAGCGTAGCGGGGGACGGAAACACCATATATTTT	CASSVAGDGNTIYF
TRBD1	TRBV7-2	few	TRBJ2-5	TGTGCCAGCAGCCGCCATCCGGGACAGGGGGCGAAGGAGACCCAGTACTTC	CASSRHPGQGAKETQYF
.	TRBV7-2	once	TRBJ1-5	TGTGCCAGCGGGTTCGAGGGTCAGCCCCAGCATTTT	CASGFEGQPQHF
.	TRBV9	.	TRBJ1-2	TGTGCCAGCAGCGTAGAAGGTTTGGGGGGCTATGGCTACACCTTC	CASSVEGLGGYGYTF
TRBD2	TRBV2	.	TRBJ2-1	TGTGCCAGCACGCGGGAACTAGCGGGAGGGTACGAGCAGTTCTTC	CASTRELAGGYEQFF
.	TRBV9	.	TRBJ1-2	TGTGCCAGCAGCGACTCCTCGGGGAACGGCTACACCTTC	CASSDSSGNGYTF
TRBD1	TRBV28	.	TRBJ2-1	TGTGCCAGCAAAGGAGACAGGGAAGGCAATGAGCAGTTCTTC	CASKGDREGNEQFF
.	TRBV6-6	.	TRBJ1-1	TGTGCCAGCAGGAGGACCGGGCAAGGCGACACTGAAGCTTTCTTT	CASRRTGQGDTEAFF
TRBD1	TRBV5-1	.	TRBJ1-5	TGCGCCAGCAGCTGGGGACCGGGACAGGGGGCATCGGGTCAGCCCCAGCATTTT	CASSWGPGQGASGQPQHF
TRBD2	TRBV5-6	.	TRBJ2-3	TGTGCCAGCAGTTTGTTGACTAGCACATTTGTCGAGACGCAGTATTTT	CASSLLTSTFVETQYF
.	TRBV30	.	TRBJ1-3	TGTGCCTGGAGCTCCCGGGTTGGAAACACCATATATTTT	CAWSSRVGNTIYF
.	TRBV7-9	.	TRBJ1-1	TGTGCCAGCAGCTTAAGTCAACAGACAGCTTTCTTT	CASSLSQQTAFF
.	TRBV7-9	few	TRBJ2-7	TGTGCCAGCAGCTTAGCGGGAGGCCGGAACGAGCAGTACTTC	CASSLAGGRNEQYF
.	TRBV20-1	.	TRBJ1-1	TGCAGTGCGTATCAAAACACTGAAGCTTTCTTT	CSAYQNTEAFF
.	TRBV5-3	.	TRBJ2-7	TGTGCCAGAAGATTGTACGAGCAGTACTTC	CARRLYEQYF
.	TRBV19	.	TRBJ2-1	TGTGCCAGTAGTCCCAGTGGGGACGGAGATGAGCAGTTCTTC	CASSPSGDGDEQFF
TRBD1	TRBV6-5	.	TRBJ1-2	TGTGCCAGCACTAACCCGCCAGGGACAGACGGTGGCTACACCTTC	CASTNPPGTDGGYTF
.	TRBV14	.	TRBJ2-1	TGTGCCAGCAGTCCCTTCGGCGCCTACAATGAGCAGTTCTTC	CASSPFGAYNEQFF
.	TRBV7-3	few	TRBJ2-3	TGTGCCAGCAGCTTGGACAGTTTCCCAGATACGCAGTATTTT	CASSLDSFPDTQYF
TRBD2	TRBV7-6	once	TRBJ2-7	TGTGCCAGCAGCCCCAGTTCGGGAGGCGAGCAGTACTTC	CASSPSSGGEQYF
.	TRBV27	.	TRBJ2-3	TGTGCCAGCAGTTTGTACGGCTACACAGATACGCAGTATTTT	CASSLYGYTDTQYF
.	TRBV19	.	TRBJ1-1	TGTGCCAGCCTCAGAGGTAGGGATGATCTGGGGACTGAAGCCTTCTTT	CASLRGRDDLGTEAFF
.	TRBV6-5	few	TRBJ1-2	TGTGCCAGCGGTGGCAGCCCATTGGGCTACACCTTC	CASGGSPLGYTF
.	TRBV4-2	.	TRBJ2-7	TGTGCCAGCACGGTGGAGCCGGACTCCTACGAGCAGTACTTC	CASTVEPDSYEQYF
.	TRBV19	.	TRBJ1-5	TGTGCCAGTAGCGGGGGGCGGGGACAGCCCCAGCATTTT	CASSGGRGQPQHF
TRBD1	TRBV9	.	TRBJ1-1	TGTGCCAGCAGCGTAGAGGGACAGGGTTACACTGAAGCTTTCTTT	CASSVEGQGYTEAFF
.	TRBV28	.	TRBJ2-1	TGTGCCAGCCAACAGGATGCCTCCTACAATGAGCAGTTCTTC	CASQQDASYNEQFF
.	TRBV19	.	TRBJ2-2	TGTGCCAGTACCCTCCTGACGGGGCTGAACACCGGGGAGCTGTTTTTT	CASTLLTGLNTGELFF
TRBD1	TRBV30	.	TRBJ1-6	TGTGCCTGTACAGGGGTTATTTTAGATTCACCCCTCCACTTT	CACTGVILDSPLHF
TRBD2	TRBV11-2	once	TRBJ2-3	TGTGCCATCCGGGCGGGAGGGCCATCAGATACGCAGTATTTT	CAIRAGGPSDTQYF
TRBD1	TRBV6-5	once	TRBJ1-4	TGTGCCAGCAGTTACTCTTGGACAGGGTGGAATGAAAAACTGTTTTTT	CASSYSWTGWNEKLFF
TRBD2	TRBV5-1	.	TRBJ2-1	TGCGCCAGCAGCCCTACTAGCGGGAGCTACAATGAGCAGTTCTTC	CASSPTSGSYNEQFF
TRBD1	TRBV19	.	TRBJ2-3	TGTGCCAGTAGTCGAGATACAGGGGAAGGAGGCCCGGATACGCAGTATTTT	CASSRDTGEGGPDTQYF
TRBD1	TRBV6-5	.	TRBJ2-5	TGTGCCAGCAGCACAGGGGACACGTCAGGGACCCAGTACTTC	CASSTGDTSGTQYF
TRBD2	TRBV7-2	.	TRBJ2-7	TGTGCCAGCAGCTTAGTTCCTAGCGGGAGGGGTATCGCCTACGAGCAGTACTTC	CASSLVPSGRGIAYEQYF
.	TRBV28	.	TRBJ2-3	TGTGCCAGCAGCGTAAAAGGACTGACTAGCACAGATACGCAGTATTTT	CASSVKGLTSTDTQYF
TRBD1	TRBV19	.	TRBJ1-5	TGTGCCAGTAGTCCTAACAGGGGGGGAAATCAGCCCCAGCATTTT	CASSPNRGGNQPQHF
.	TRBV19	.	TRBJ1-5	TGTGCCAGTAGTATAAGGCGTGTTCAGCATTTT	CASSIRRVQHF
.	TRBV28	once	TRBJ1-2	TGTGCCAGCAGTTTTGCGGTAGCTAACTATGGCTACACCTTC	CASSFAVANYGYTF
.	TRBV5-1	.	TRBJ1-3	TGCGCCAGCAGCTTGGACGGGCCGGGCTCTGGAAACACCATATATTTT	CASSLDGPGSGNTIYF
TRBD1	TRBV6-5	.	TRBJ2-1	TGTGCCAGCAGTAAACCTCCGGGACAGGGGTTTGAGCAGTTCTTC	CASSKPPGQGFEQFF
.	TRBV11-2	.	TRBJ2-7	TGTGCCAGCAGCTCCGGGCCTTCGGGCGAGCAGTACTTC	CASSSGPSGEQYF
TRBD1	TRBV7-2	.	TRBJ1-2	TGTGCCAGCAGCTTTGGGACAGCGAGCTATGGCTACACCTTC	CASSFGTASYGYTF
TRBD1	TRBV25-1	.	TRBJ2-5	TGTGCCAGCAGTGAGGCTTCGTGGGACAGGATGACGGAGACCCAGTACTTC	CASSEASWDRMTETQYF
TRBD2	TRBV7-2	.	TRBJ2-7	TGTGCCAGCGGTAGCGGGAGTGGGGGCGAGCAGTACTTC	CASGSGSGGEQYF
TRBD2	TRBV30	.	TRBJ2-5	TGTGCCTGGAGTGTACTTAGCGGGGAGACCCAGTACTTC	CAWSVLSGETQYF
TRBD1	TRBV28	.	TRBJ1-2	TGTGCCAGCAGTCTCACCACGGGACAGGGGGCGATTGGCGACTATGGCTACACCTTC	CASSLTTGQGAIGDYGYTF